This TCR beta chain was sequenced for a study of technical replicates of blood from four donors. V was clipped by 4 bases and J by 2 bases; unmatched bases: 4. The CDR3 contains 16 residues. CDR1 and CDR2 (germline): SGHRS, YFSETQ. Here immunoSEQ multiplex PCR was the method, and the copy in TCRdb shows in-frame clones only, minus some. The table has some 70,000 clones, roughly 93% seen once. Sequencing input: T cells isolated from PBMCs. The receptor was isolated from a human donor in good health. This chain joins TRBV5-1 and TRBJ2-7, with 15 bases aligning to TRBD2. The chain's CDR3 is CASSEGLAGGTYEQYF. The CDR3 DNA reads TGCGCCAGCAGCGAGGGACTAGCGGGAGGTACCTACGAGCAGTACTTC.